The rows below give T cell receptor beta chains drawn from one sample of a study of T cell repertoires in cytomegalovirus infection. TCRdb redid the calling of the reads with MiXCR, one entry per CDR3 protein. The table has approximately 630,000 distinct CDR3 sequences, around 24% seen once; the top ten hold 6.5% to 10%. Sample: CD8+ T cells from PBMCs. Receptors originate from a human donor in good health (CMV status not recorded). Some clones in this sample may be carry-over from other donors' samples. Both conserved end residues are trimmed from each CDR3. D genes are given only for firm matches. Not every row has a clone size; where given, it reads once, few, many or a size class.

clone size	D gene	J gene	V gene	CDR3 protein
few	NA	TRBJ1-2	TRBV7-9	ASTPVGAGDYGYT
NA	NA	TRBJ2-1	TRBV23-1	ASSIGTPLTLGEF
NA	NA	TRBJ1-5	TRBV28	ASSYPPRGGFGQPQH
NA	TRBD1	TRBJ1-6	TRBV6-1	ASMATGRGSPLH
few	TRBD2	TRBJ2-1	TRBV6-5	ASSYSGLAGKNEQF
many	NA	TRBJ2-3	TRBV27	ASSFSVTDTQY
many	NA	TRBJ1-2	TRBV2	ASSGYGYT
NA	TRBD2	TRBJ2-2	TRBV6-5	ASSYSSGGITGELF
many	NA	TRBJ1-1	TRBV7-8	ASSPVRQVGAEAF
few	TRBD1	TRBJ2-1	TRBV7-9	ASSADRGVSYNEQF
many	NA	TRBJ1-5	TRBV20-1	SARDRGFGQPQH
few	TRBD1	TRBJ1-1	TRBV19	ASLGTGTTEAF
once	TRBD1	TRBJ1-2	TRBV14	ASSPVLRTGGVWGYGYT
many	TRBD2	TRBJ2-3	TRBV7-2	ASSFHVASGGLTDTQY
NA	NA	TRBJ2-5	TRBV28	ASSWRRYQETQY
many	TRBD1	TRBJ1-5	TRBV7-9	ASSLGQGAQPQH
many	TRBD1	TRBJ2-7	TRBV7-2	ASNPGTGDEQY
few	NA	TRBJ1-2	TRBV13	ASSLKQAHGYT
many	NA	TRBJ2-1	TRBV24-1	ATSGEGFYNEQF
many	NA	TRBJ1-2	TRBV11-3	ASSFKNFIYGYT
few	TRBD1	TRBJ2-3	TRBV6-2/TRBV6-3	ASSWDRLTQY
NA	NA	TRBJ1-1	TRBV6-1	ASRMTGGEAF
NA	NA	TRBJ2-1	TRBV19	ASSISGFHNEQF
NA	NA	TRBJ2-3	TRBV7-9	ASNGPTDTQY
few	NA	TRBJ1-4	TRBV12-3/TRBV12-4	ASSFGNLNEKLF
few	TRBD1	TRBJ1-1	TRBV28	ASSRGQRPAF
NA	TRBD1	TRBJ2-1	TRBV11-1	ASSSGQLSYNEQF
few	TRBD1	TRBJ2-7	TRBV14	ASSQGSGQGMYEQY
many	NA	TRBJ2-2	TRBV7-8	ASSLYYSGDTGELF
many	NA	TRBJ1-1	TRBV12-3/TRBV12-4	ASSSTDLNTEAF
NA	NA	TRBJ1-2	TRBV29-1	SVASGSNYGYT
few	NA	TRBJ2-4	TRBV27	ATTGNNIQY
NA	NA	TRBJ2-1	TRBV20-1	SARGHKESDEQF
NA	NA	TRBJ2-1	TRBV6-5	ASSLTGPSSYNEQF
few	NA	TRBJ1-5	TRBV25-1	ASSESGRDGNQPQH
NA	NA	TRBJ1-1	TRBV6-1	ASSGSNEAF
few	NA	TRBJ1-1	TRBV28	ASSLHQMNTEAF
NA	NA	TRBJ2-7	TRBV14	ASSQGFGLYEQY
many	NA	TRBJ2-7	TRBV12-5	ASGLGGYNYEQY
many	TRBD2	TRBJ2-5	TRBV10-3	AISLEAGGTRETQY
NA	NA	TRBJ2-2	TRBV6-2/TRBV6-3	ASSYLGIGVAGELF
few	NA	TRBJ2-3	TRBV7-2	ASSLVNRRDTQY
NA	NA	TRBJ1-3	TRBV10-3	AIIGAASHSGNTIY
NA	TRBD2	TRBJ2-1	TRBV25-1	ASSELRLAGSYNEQF
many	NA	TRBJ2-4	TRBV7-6	ASSLDGAAKNIQY
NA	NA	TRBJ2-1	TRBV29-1	SVVWQTYNEQF
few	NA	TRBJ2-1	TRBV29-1	SYPNYNEQF
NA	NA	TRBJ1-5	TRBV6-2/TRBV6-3	ASSLIQGSLQPQH